The subject of this entry is one T cell receptor beta chain. Its target is not known. This specimen belongs to a study of T cell responses to AZD1222 COVID-19 vaccine. Broader study findings: Without day 14 samples, only post-peak T cell repertoires were studied. Females made up more of the donors, who were largely white British, and clonal diversity may have come out too low. The number of AZD1222 recipients seropositive at baseline was only 6 or 7.

Generated by immunoSEQ multiplex PCR, the TCRdb table keeps only in-frame clones and is missing some. The sample includes over 110,000 clones, about 91% of them seen just once. This CDR3 contains 16 residues. Germline V CDR1 and CDR2: SGDLS, YYNGEE. V lost 4 bases and J lost 1, with 17 bases in between. J is TRBJ2-5 and V is TRBV9, with D perhaps assigned TRBD1 or TRBD2 (6 bases each). This specimen was peripheral blood, taken 28 days after the second AZD1222 dose. The receptor's source is an adult who received the AZD1222 COVID-19 vaccine. The CDR3 loop is CASSPRAGQIQETQYF. The CDR3 nucleotides are TGTGCCAGCAGCCCCCGCGCGGGACAAATCCAAGAGACCCAGTACTTC.